Below, 18 T cell receptor beta chains from the same sample are listed, as sequenced in a study of cytomegalovirus exposure and HLA in healthy donors. Researchers ran the PCR with 60 Vbeta and 13 Jbeta primers. TCRdb keeps only in-frame clones here, not all; method: immunoSEQ multiplex PCR. The sample contains around 200,000 clones, over 65% of which appear only once. Sequences were obtained from PBMCs. These receptors were taken from a middle-aged man in good health and CMV-seronegative.

Only a few counts were recorded for this clone. The chain joins TRBV18 to TRBJ2-2, with D perhaps TRBD2 (6 bases). Trimming stripped 4 bases from V and 6 bases from J, with 12 bases between. The length of the CDR3 is 14 residues. From germline, CDR1 is KGHSH and CDR2 LQKENI. The CDR3 loop reads CASSLPRDAGELFF. In DNA, the CDR3 is TGTGCCAGCTCACTTCCGCGGGACGCCGGGGAGCTGTTTTTT.

The gene calls are TRBV6-5 and TRBJ2-7, with 7 bases aligning to TRBD2. Germline V gene data show CDR1 as MNHEY and CDR2 as SVGAGI. V shed 4 bases and J 4 bases; nucleotides not matched to a gene: 7. The CDR3 has 14 residues. The CDR3 loop is CASSFGPGRYEQYF. DNA of the CDR3: TGTGCCAGCAGTTTCGGCCCCGGGAGGTACGAGCAGTACTTC.

V gene TRBV6-1 combines with J gene TRBJ2-2; a weak D match, TRBD2 (7 bases). There are 15 residues in the CDR3. Trimming took 7 bases from V and 7 from J, leaving 19 bases between them. The germline CDR1 and CDR2 sequences are MNHNS and SASEGT. In DNA, the CDR3 is TGTGCCAGCAAAAGGGGGGGCGCCGTGATCGGGGAGCTGTTTTTT. Its protein product is CASKRGGAVIGELFF.

The rearrangement links TRBV5-5 to TRBJ1-6; possible D gene TRBD1, 6 bases. The germline CDR1 and CDR2 sequences are SGHKS and YYEKEE (reference sequence). The V and J ends lost 0 bases and 8 bases respectively, with 18 bases between them. The CDR3 totals 17 residues. The chain's CDR3 is CASSLDLSGTRDSPLHF. The CDR3, as DNA: TGTGCCAGCAGCTTGGATCTTTCGGGGACAAGGGATTCACCCCTCCACTTT.

The J gene is TRBJ1-2, the V gene TRBV7-9; TRBD1 agrees at 7 bases. The germline V gene encodes CDR1 SEHNR and CDR2 FQNEAQ (reference sequence). With 5 bases clipped from V and 6 bases from J, the junction kept 15 bases outside the gene matches. The CDR3 totals 16 residues. This CDR3 reads CASSPPPGQFPDGYTF. CDR3 bases: TGTGCCAGCAGCCCCCCCCCGGGACAGTTCCCTGATGGCTACACCTTC.

Only a few counts were recorded for this clone. V usage is TRBV19 and J usage is TRBJ1-1; TRBD1 might be the D (5 bases). Per the germline V gene, CDR1 is LNHDA and CDR2 is SQIVND (reference sequence). The CDR3 runs 16 residues. Trimming left V 0 bases short and J 5 bases short, with 16 bases between. The CDR3: CASSIDQGRISTEAFF. CDR3 nucleotides: TGTGCCAGTAGTATAGATCAGGGTCGGATCAGTACTGAAGCTTTCTTT.

This clone appeared once. The chain carries TRBV7-2 and TRBJ2-2, with D unresolved. This CDR3 has 13 residues. V gave up 1 base and J gave up 7 bases, with 7 bases separating them. The germline CDR1 and CDR2 sequences are SGHTA and FQGNSA. The CDR3 DNA is TGTGCCAGCAGCTTAGGACTTGGCGGGGAGCTGTTTTTT. Its protein product is CASSLGLGGELFF.

This chain uses TRBV7-2 with TRBJ2-7, with 10 nucleotides matching TRBD2. Germline assignment: CDR1 SGHTA and CDR2 FQGNSA. V was pared by 2 bases and J by 6 bases, with 4 bases of the junction left unmatched. This CDR3 comprises 14 residues. The CDR3 DNA follows: TGTGCCAGCAGCTTATCCAGCGGGAGGGGCGAGCAGTACTTC. Translated: CASSLSSGRGEQYF. Complete variable domain (other parts from reference TRBV7-2 and TRBJ2-7): GAGVSQSPSNKVTEKGKDVELRCDPISGHTALYWYRQSLGQGLEFLIYFQGNSAPDKSGLPSDRFSAERTGGSVSTLTIQRTQQEDSAVYLCASSLSSGRGEQYFGPGTRLTVT.

The rearrangement joins TRBV7-2 to TRBJ2-1; D may be TRBD2 (5 bases). The germline CDR1 and CDR2 sequences are SGHTA and FQGNSA. This CDR3 spans 14 amino acids. The V gene lost 5 bases and the J gene lost 10 bases, with 18 bases spanning the gap. The CDR3 DNA reads TGTGCCAGCAGCGTTCCGGGGTCGGTTAGGGAGCAGTTCTTC. Protein product: CASSVPGSVREQFF.

The sample holds a few counts of this clone. CDR3 residues: CASRGGQLYQPQHF. CDR3 DNA: TGCGCCAGCAGGGGGGGACAGCTTTATCAGCCCCAGCATTTT. The chain has TRBV10-1 and TRBJ1-5, with TRBD1 identical over 7 bases. V lost 6 bases, J lost 5 bases, and 7 bases stayed unmatched. Germline CDR1 is WNHNN and CDR2 is SYGVQD (reference sequence). This CDR3 has 14 residues.

The CDR3 is CASSLAEGTGYEQYF. CDR3 nucleotides: TGTGCCAGCAGCTTAGCGGAAGGGACAGGATACGAGCAGTACTTC. The chain couples TRBV7-2 to TRBJ2-7; 8 bases are shared with TRBD1. The CDR3 consists of 15 residues. In germline, CDR1 is SGHTA, CDR2 FQGNSA. V dropped 0 bases and J dropped 4; count of bases not matched to a gene: 5. Full variable domain (remainder filled in from reference TRBV7-2 and TRBJ2-7): GAGVSQSPSNKVTEKGKDVELRCDPISGHTALYWYRQSLGQGLEFLIYFQGNSAPDKSGLPSDRFSAERTGGSVSTLTIQRTQQEDSAVYLCASSLAEGTGYEQYFGPGTRLTVT.

The chain recombines TRBV4-3 with TRBJ2-3; the D is unclear. The germline V gene has CDR1 LGHNA and CDR2 YSLEER. This CDR3 spans 13 amino acids. The V gene lost 2 bases and the J gene lost 4 bases, with 7 bases spanning the gap. Here the CDR3 reads CASSQSPADTQYF. For the CDR3, the DNA is TGCGCCAGCAGCCAATCCCCAGCAGATACGCAGTATTTT.

The gene calls are TRBV18 and TRBJ1-1; D remains unclear. Germline lookup yields CDR1 KGHSH and CDR2 LQKENI. Between the trimmed V and J ends, which lost 6 bases and 4 bases, there was a span of 15 bases. The CDR3 totals 14 residues. The CDR3 is CASSSDRAGTEAFF. The CDR3 DNA reads as TGTGCCAGCTCTTCGGACCGGGCGGGCACTGAAGCTTTCTTT.

This clone was observed a handful of times. The chain's CDR3 is CASSRTGTSENEQFF. CDR3 nucleotide sequence: TGTGCCAGCAGCCGAACCGGGACTAGCGAGAATGAGCAGTTCTTC. The chain employs TRBV7-3 and TRBJ2-1; 10 nucleotides agree with TRBD2. V was pared by 5 bases and J by 7 bases, with 8 bases of the junction left unmatched. From germline, CDR1 is SGHTA and CDR2 FQGTGA. The CDR3 is 15 amino acids.

This clone was picked up a small number of times. This chain joins TRBV27 and TRBJ2-1; 9 bases are shared with TRBD2. Trimming removed 3 bases from V and 7 bases from J; junction bases left unmatched: 10. The CDR3 covers 16 residues. Germline values: CDR1 MNHEY, CDR2 SMNVEV (reference sequence). This chain's CDR3 is CASSFYGRGGGNEQFF. The CDR3 coding sequence is TGTGCCAGCAGTTTCTACGGGCGGGGGGGTGGGAATGAGCAGTTCTTC.

This chain joins TRBV7-8 and TRBJ1-2; D not resolved. Trimming took 6 bases from V and 4 from J, leaving 21 bases between them. The CDR3 covers 16 residues. Per the germline V gene, CDR1 is SGHVS and CDR2 is FQNEAQ. The CDR3 nucleotides are TGTGCCAGCAGAAGAATAGGCGGTTCGGAGCCCTATGGCTACACCTTC. Encoded protein: CASRRIGGSEPYGYTF.

This clone came up a few times. The chain carries TRBV21-1 and TRBJ1-5; the table's D gene call, TRBD1, was not cross checked with the DNA. TRBV21-1 is reported as a pseudogene. The CDR3 totals 19 residues. CDR3 DNA: TGTGCCAGCAGCAAAGCTGACAGGGGGCTGATCAATCCCAATCAGCCCCAGCATTTT. This codes for CASSKADRGLINPNQPQHF.

This clone was picked up a small number of times. V and J are TRBV18 and TRBJ1-4; no definite D call. V was pared by 5 bases and J by 5 bases, with 15 bases between. Germline V lookup: CDR1 KGHSH, CDR2 LQKENI. The CDR3 contains 15 residues. The CDR3 sequence is CASSAGSLANEKLFF. The CDR3 DNA reads as TGTGCCAGCTCAGCGGGTAGCTTGGCCAATGAAAAACTGTTTTTT.